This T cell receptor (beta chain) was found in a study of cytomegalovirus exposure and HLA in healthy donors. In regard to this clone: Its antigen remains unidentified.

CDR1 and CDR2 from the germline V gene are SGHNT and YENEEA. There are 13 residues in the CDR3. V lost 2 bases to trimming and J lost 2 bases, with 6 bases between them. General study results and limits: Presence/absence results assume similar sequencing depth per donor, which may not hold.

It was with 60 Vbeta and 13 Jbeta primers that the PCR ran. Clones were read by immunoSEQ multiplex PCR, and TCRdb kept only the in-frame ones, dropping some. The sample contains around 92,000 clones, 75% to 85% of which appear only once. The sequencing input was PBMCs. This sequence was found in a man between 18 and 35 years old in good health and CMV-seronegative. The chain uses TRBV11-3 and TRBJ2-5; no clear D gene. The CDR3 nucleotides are TGTGCCAGCAGCTTATCCCCGCAAGAGACCCAGTACTTC. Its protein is CASSLSPQETQYF.